A selection of T cell receptor beta chains follows, all from one sample in a study of response to subunit inactivated influenza vaccine. TCRdb re-called the RT-PCR reads through MiXCR, storing one row per CDR3 protein. Of about 520,000 distinct CDR3 sequences listed, 7.2% are singletons. Material: PBMCs from blood, obtained around 25 months after vaccination. Every receptor here comes from a man aged 50-75 years who received an inactivated influenza vaccine. Each CDR3 is given with its conserved first and last residue. D genes are given only for firm matches. Only some rows state a clone size, as once, few, many or a class for expanded clones.

D gene,V gene,J gene,clone size,CDR3 DNA,CDR3 protein
-,TRBV3-1,TRBJ2-3,few,TGTGCCAGCAGCAGCAACCCCGGGGATACGCAGTATTTT,CASSSNPGDTQYF
-,TRBV7-6,TRBJ2-7,many,TGTGCCAGCAGCTTAGATGCACAGGGCCTCTCCTACGAGCAGTACTTC,CASSLDAQGLSYEQYF
TRBD1,TRBV20-1,TRBJ2-1,few,TGCAGTGCTAGGTCAGGACAGGTGGCGGATGAGCAGTTCTTC,CSARSGQVADEQFF
-,TRBV29-1,TRBJ2-2,few,TGCAGCGTTGCTCCTAGCTCTTCGTCCGGGGAGCTGTTTTTT,CSVAPSSSSGELFF
-,TRBV28,TRBJ1-2,-,TGTGCCAGCAGTTTTTATGTCACCGCCCGGGAACCCCAGGAGTATGGCTACACCTTC,CASSFYVTAREPQEYGYTF
TRBD2,TRBV11-2,TRBJ2-1,many,TGTGCCAGCAGAGGACTAGCGGGACGATACAATGAGCAGTTCTTC,CASRGLAGRYNEQFF
-,TRBV5-1,TRBJ1-4,few,TGCGCCAGCAGTCTTATCCCCGGGACACGGAATGAAAAACTGTTTTTT,CASSLIPGTRNEKLFF
-,TRBV7-6,TRBJ1-1,few,TGTGCCAGCAGCTTAGTAGACAGTTCTAACACTGAAGCTTTCTTT,CASSLVDSSNTEAFF
-,TRBV7-7,TRBJ2-5,many,TGTGCTAGCAGCTTAGCGGCAGGAAGGACCCAGTACTTC,CASSLAAGRTQYF
-,TRBV6-1,TRBJ2-1,few,TGTGCCAGCAGTGAAATAGGACAATCATACAATGAGCAGTTCTTC,CASSEIGQSYNEQFF
TRBD1,TRBV7-9,TRBJ1-3,many,TGTGCCAGCAGCACCAGCTCCGGGACAGGGGGGAACACCATATATTTT,CASSTSSGTGGNTIYF
-,TRBV7-9,TRBJ2-7,few,TGTGCCAGCAGCGCCATTGGGAGCTACGAGCAGTACTTC,CASSAIGSYEQYF
TRBD2,TRBV20-1,TRBJ2-2,-,TGCAGTGCTGCCCGAGGACTAGCGCCCGGGGAGCTGTTTTTT,CSAARGLAPGELFF
TRBD1,TRBV7-2,TRBJ1-1,-,TGTGCCAGCAGACTTAGGGGACAGGGGGCATTCACTGAAGCTTTCTTT,CASRLRGQGAFTEAFF
TRBD1,TRBV7-9,TRBJ2-7,-,TGTGCCAGCTTGGCCACAGGGGAATACGAGCAGTACTTC,CASLATGEYEQYF
-,TRBV4-2,TRBJ1-1,few,TGTGCCAGCAGCCAAGCGGTTAGGGTTCGGAGCACTGAAGCTTTCTTT,CASSQAVRVRSTEAFF
-,TRBV20-1,TRBJ1-3,-,TGCAGTGCGAAGACAGTGAGCTCTGGAAACACCATATATTTT,CSAKTVSSGNTIYF
-,TRBV15,TRBJ2-3,many,TGTGCCACCAGCAGAGATGAGGCAGATACGCAGTATTTT,CATSRDEADTQYF
TRBD2,TRBV6-5,TRBJ2-7,many,TGTGCCAGCAGTTACGGGACTAGCGGGATGAGGTCCTACGAGCAGTACTTC,CASSYGTSGMRSYEQYF
TRBD2,TRBV20-1,TRBJ2-5,many,TGCAGTGCTAGAGCTAGCGGGAGTTTCGGGGAGACCCAGTACTTC,CSARASGSFGETQYF
TRBD1,TRBV20-1,TRBJ1-5,-,TGCAGTGCTCTGGGACAGGGGGTAAATCAGCCCCAGCATTTT,CSALGQGVNQPQHF
-,TRBV27,TRBJ1-2,many,TGTGCCAGCAGTTTAGCAGGACAGAATAACTATGGCTACACCTTC,CASSLAGQNNYGYTF
-,TRBV20-1,TRBJ2-3,many,TGCAGTGCCTTGTTCGGGCAACTTCTGGGGGCAGATACGCAGTATTTT,CSALFGQLLGADTQYF
-,TRBV3-1,TRBJ2-7,-,TGTGCCAGCAGCCAAGGCGGAGGGGGGGGAAGGCCCTACGAGCAGTACTTC,CASSQGGGGGRPYEQYF
-,TRBV7-6,TRBJ2-7,-,TGTGCCAGCAGCCCCCTCGCTGGACAGTTCTCCTACGAGCAGTACTTC,CASSPLAGQFSYEQYF
TRBD2,TRBV20-1,TRBJ2-7,many,TGCAGTGCCCCGGGACTAGCGACTTACGAGCAGTACTTC,CSAPGLATYEQYF
-,TRBV10-3,TRBJ1-4,many,TGTGCCATCAGTGATTCCGGGAATGAAAAACTGTTTTTT,CAISDSGNEKLFF
-,TRBV18,TRBJ2-5,-,TGTGCCAGCTCACCACCGGCTTTCGTTGGAGGTCCCCAAGAGACCCAGTACTTC,CASSPPAFVGGPQETQYF
TRBD1,TRBV27,TRBJ2-1,few,TGTGCCAGCAGAGGACAGGTCGACTCCTACAATGAGCAGTTCTTC,CASRGQVDSYNEQFF
TRBD1,TRBV5-1,TRBJ2-7,many,TGCGCCAGCAGCTTGGATGGGACAGGGAACTACGAGCAGTACTTC,CASSLDGTGNYEQYF
TRBD2,TRBV12-3/TRBV12-4,TRBJ2-1,few,TGTGCCAGCACCACAGGAGGACTAGTTTACAATGAGCAGTTCTTC,CASTTGGLVYNEQFF
TRBD1,TRBV3-1,TRBJ2-6,few,TGTGCCAGCAGCCAAAGAGGGGGCAGCTCTGGGGCCAACGTCCTGACTTTC,CASSQRGGSSGANVLTF
TRBD1,TRBV11-3,TRBJ1-1,few,TGTGCCAGCAGCCCGGGACAGCATCCAAAAGTAGCTTTCTTT,CASSPGQHPKVAFF
TRBD2,TRBV7-9,TRBJ2-1,-,TGTGCCAGCAGCTTAGAAAGGCGACTAGCGGGAGACGGTGAGCAGTTCTTC,CASSLERRLAGDGEQFF
-,TRBV7-9,TRBJ2-1,few,TGTGCCAGCAGCTTAGGGCGCGGCCCCCCTCACAATGAGCAGTTCTTC,CASSLGRGPPHNEQFF
-,TRBV12-3/TRBV12-4,TRBJ1-4,-,TGTGCCAGCAGAGTAGACCCGGTCGGGGAACTGTTTTTT,CASRVDPVGELFF